A single sample is the source of the 21 T cell receptor beta chains below, sequenced in a study of T cell responses to AZD1222 COVID-19 vaccine. Clones were sequenced by immunoSEQ multiplex PCR, and TCRdb holds only the in-frame ones, with some missing. The sample has about 160,000 clones, around 94% seen once. Here the sequenced sample was peripheral blood, taken on day 0 of AZD1222 vaccination. The receptors shown here come from an adult in good health.

The chain combines TRBV10-2 with TRBJ2-7; D is unresolved. The CDR3 runs to 11 residues. Trimming stripped 4 bases from V and 5 bases from J, with 6 bases between. Looked up from germline, CDR1 is WSHSY and CDR2 is SAAADI. CDR3 bases: TGCGCCAGCAGTGTGGGCCACGAGCAGTACGTC. Translating it yields CASSVGHEQYV.

This chain joins TRBV19 and TRBJ1-6; 9 nucleotides align to TRBD1. The germline CDR1 and CDR2 sequences are LNHDA and SQIVND (reference sequence). This CDR3 is 15 amino acids long. J was trimmed by 6 bases and V by 5 bases; bases with no gene match: 5. The CDR3 region is CASSGTGGGNSPLHF. The DNA for the CDR3 is TGTGCCAGTAGTGGCACAGGGGGCGGTAATTCACCCCTCCACTTT.

The chain combines TRBV2 with TRBJ1-2; D is unresolved. Trimming cost V 7 bases and J 2 bases, with 11 bases left between them. Germline-derived CDR1 and CDR2 are SNHLY and FYNNEI. The CDR3 contains 13 residues. This chain's CDR3 is CASIEDGNYGYTF. CDR3 nucleotide sequence: TGTGCCAGCATTGAGGACGGAAACTATGGCTACACCTTC.

The chain recombines TRBV14 with TRBJ2-1; 8 nucleotides match TRBD2. The trim removed 4 bases at V and 4 bases at J, leaving 3 bases unmatched. From germline, CDR1 is SGHDN and CDR2 FVKESK. The CDR3 runs to 14 residues. In DNA, the CDR3 is TGTGCCAGCAGCCGGACTAGCAGGTACAATGAGCAGTTCTTC. Translating it yields CASSRTSRYNEQFF. Filled out from reference TRBV14 and TRBJ2-1, the complete variable domain reads EAGVTQFPSHSVIEKGQTVTLRCDPISGHDNLYWYRRVMGKEIKFLLHFVKESKQDESGMPNNRFLAERTGGTYSTLKVQPAELEDSGVYFCASSRTSRYNEQFFGPGTRLTVL.

The V and J genes are TRBV4-1 and TRBJ1-2; 7 nucleotides align to TRBD1. Germline loops: CDR1 MGHRA, CDR2 YSYEKL. Trimming removed 2 bases from V and 4 bases from J; junction bases left unmatched: 10. The CDR3 spans 16 residues. This CDR3 reads CASSQPQEDRLYGYTF. The CDR3 bases are TGCGCCAGCAGCCAACCCCAAGAGGACAGGCTCTATGGCTACACCTTC.

J is TRBJ1-6 and V is TRBV6-4; D is uncertain. Trimming pared 0 bases from V and 7 bases from J, leaving 4 bases between. Germline V gives CDR1 MRHNA, CDR2 SNTAGT. This CDR3 is built from 13 residues. The chain's CDR3 is CASSDSSNSPLHF. The CDR3 nucleotides read TGTGCCAGCAGTGACTCTTCCAATTCACCCCTCCACTTT.

The chain combines TRBV6-5 with TRBJ1-1; 8 bases line up with TRBD1. Trimming at V came to 2 bases and at J to 2 bases, leaving 7 bases not matched to a gene. There are 16 residues in the CDR3. CDR1 is MNHEY and CDR2 is SVGAGI in the germline V gene. The CDR3 protein is CASSYQGAIGNTEAFF. CDR3 DNA: TGTGCCAGCAGTTACCAGGGGGCCATAGGAAACACTGAAGCTTTCTTT.

The chain couples TRBV15 to TRBJ2-2; maybe TRBD1 (5 bases). V lost 1 base and J lost 6, with 6 bases in between. The CDR3 extends over 13 amino acids. Germline values: CDR1 LNHNV, CDR2 YYDKDF (reference sequence). CDR3 residues: CATSRVGAGELFF. The CDR3 DNA sequence: TGTGCCACCAGCAGAGTAGGGGCCGGGGAGCTGTTTTTT.

V is TRBV28 and J is TRBJ1-3; D not resolved. The germline V and J ends were trimmed by 5 bases and 0 bases, with 8 bases remaining between them. The CDR3 runs 14 residues. Germline-derived CDR1 and CDR2 are MDHEN and SYDVKM. CDR3: CASSLRGSGNTIYF. CDR3 coding DNA: TGTGCCAGCAGTCTACGGGGCTCTGGAAACACCATATATTTT.

V gene TRBV2 combines with J gene TRBJ2-3; 8 bases agree with TRBD1. Per the germline V gene, CDR1 is SNHLY and CDR2 is FYNNEI. Trimming cost V 7 bases and J 3 bases; bases outside gene matches: 9. This CDR3 has 15 residues. CDR3 DNA sequence: TGTGCCAGCACCTCAGGGGGCGCGGGGACAGATACGCAGTATTTT. Amino acid sequence: CASTSGGAGTDTQYF.

The chain has TRBV18 and TRBJ2-1, with 14 bases aligning to TRBD2. The CDR3 contains 17 residues. CDR1 is KGHSH, CDR2 LQKENI, per germline. V was clipped by 5 bases and J by 2 bases; unmatched bases: 5. In DNA form, the CDR3 reads TGTGCCAGCTCAGGAGGGACTAGCGGGGGAACCTACAATGAGCAGTTCTTC. It is translated as CASSGGTSGGTYNEQFF.

The chain uses TRBV19 and TRBJ1-1; no definite D call. The length of the CDR3 is 12 residues. Germline V lookup: CDR1 LNHDA, CDR2 SQIVND (reference sequence). Between the trimmed V and J ends, which lost 8 bases and 1 base, there was a span of 8 bases. The CDR3 nucleotides are TGTGCCAGTCGATACGGGAACACTGAAGCTTTCTTT. Translating gives CASRYGNTEAFF.

The V gene is TRBV4-3, the J gene TRBJ2-1; 8 bases match TRBD2. J was trimmed by 8 bases and V by 4 bases; bases with no gene match: 1. This CDR3 comprises 12 residues. The germline V gene encodes CDR1 LGHNA and CDR2 YSLEER. CDR3 nucleotides: TGCGCCAGCAGCCCCGGGAGGGATGAGCAGTTCTTC. It translates to CASSPGRDEQFF.

The J gene is TRBJ1-1, the V gene TRBV5-1, with D unresolved. Per the germline V gene, CDR1 is SGHRS and CDR2 is YFSETQ. This CDR3 is built from 12 residues. Between the trimmed V and J ends, which lost 3 bases and 3 bases, there was a span of 6 bases. The CDR3 nucleotides read TGCGCCAGCAGCTCCTCAGACACTGAAGCTTTCTTT. Residues: CASSSSDTEAFF.

J is TRBJ2-1 and V is TRBV7-2; D unresolved. Trimming stripped 2 bases from V and 7 bases from J, with 6 bases between. The germline gives CDR1 SGHTA, CDR2 FQGNSA. The CDR3 length is 12 residues. Here the CDR3 reads CASSLNRNEQFF. CDR3 nucleotide sequence: TGTGCCAGCAGCTTAAACCGTAATGAGCAGTTCTTC.

The V and J genes are TRBV30 and TRBJ1-2, with a tentative D call TRBD1 (6 bases). Germline V lookup: CDR1 GTSNPN, CDR2 SVGIG (reference sequence). V was cut by 2 bases and J by 4 bases, with 11 bases left in between. The length of the CDR3 is 13 residues. The CDR3 region has the DNA TGTGCCTGGAGTCCGGGGACAAGCTATGGCTACACCTTC. Its translation: CAWSPGTSYGYTF.

The chain is built from TRBV18 and TRBJ1-4; D ambiguous. Trimming left V 6 bases short and J 6 bases short, with 5 bases between. The CDR3 length is 11 residues. Germline CDR1 is KGHSH and CDR2 is LQKENI. CDR3 in DNA: TGTGCCAGCTCCGATTATGAAAAACTGTTTTTT. Amino acids: CASSDYEKLFF.

This chain joins TRBV6-5 and TRBJ2-4; 8 nucleotides match TRBD2. Germline CDR1 and CDR2: MNHEY and SVGAGI. This CDR3 spans 15 amino acids. The junction had 9 bases not matched to a gene; V was cut back by 6 bases and J by 5 bases. This CDR3 reads CASSPRGAGENIQYF. For the CDR3, the DNA is TGTGCCAGCAGCCCCAGGGGAGCGGGAGAAAACATTCAGTACTTC.

CDR3 sequence: CSASRGDPEAFF. The CDR3 bases are TGCAGTGCTAGTAGGGGTGACCCTGAAGCTTTCTTT. The chain employs TRBV20-1 and TRBJ1-1; D is perhaps TRBD1 (5 bases). CDR1 and CDR2 (germline): DFQATT, SNEGSKA (reference sequence). Trimming took off 3 bases at V and 6 bases at J, with 11 bases between the two ends. The CDR3 runs to 12 residues.

The chain employs TRBV30 and TRBJ2-1; D might be TRBD2 (6 bases). The CDR3 has 16 residues. Trimming stripped 0 bases from V and 5 bases from J, with 17 bases between. Germline V gene sequence: CDR1 GTSNPN, CDR2 SVGIG (reference sequence). As DNA, the CDR3 is TGTGCCTGGAGTGTTTACATTTGGGGGAGGAACAATGAGCAGTTCTTC. This translates into CAWSVYIWGRNNEQFF.

The chain uses TRBV7-3 and TRBJ2-1; D remains unclear. CDR3 length: 14 residues. V lost 4 bases to trimming and J lost 2 bases, with 9 bases between them. Germline assignment: CDR1 SGHTA and CDR2 FQGTGA. This CDR3 reads CASSSSSTYNEQFF. CDR3 DNA: TGTGCCAGCAGCTCCTCCTCCACCTACAATGAGCAGTTCTTC.